This T cell receptor beta chain emerged from a study of blood T cell repertoires in COVID-19. Study details: Italy, Spain and the United States were the sources of the convalescent and acute COVID-19 samples.

V was shortened by 2 bases and J by 1 base, with 7 bases between the two germline ends. The CDR3 consists of 14 residues. The V gene's germline CDR1 is SGDLS and CDR2 YYNGEE. The data were produced by immunoSEQ multiplex PCR, yet TCRdb's version contains in-frame clones alone and is incomplete. The data hold roughly 280,000 clones, with roughly nine tenths observed a single time. This receptor was obtained from an older woman who had recovered from COVID-19. The source material was PBMCs or T cells enriched from blood (not recorded which). The gene calls are TRBV9 and TRBJ1-5, with a tentative D call TRBD1 (6 bases). CDR3 region: CASSVTGSNQPQHF. As DNA, the CDR3 is TGTGCCAGCAGCGTCACAGGGAGCAATCAGCCCCAGCATTTT.